This T cell receptor beta chain was sequenced during a study of radiation and T cells in renal cell carcinoma. The assay was immunoSEQ multiplex PCR, and TCRdb's table has in-frame clones only and misses some. This sample carries over 85,000 clones, roughly four fifths of them seen once, and the ten largest clones take 5% to 6.5%. Stated time point: baseline pretreatment blood. Treatment specified: 15 Gy SBRT to primary tumor, nephrectomy 4 weeks later. Specimen: blood, collected from a patient whose treatment included radiotherapy and nephrectomy. The sequence was obtained from a man aged 60 to 75 with renal cell carcinoma.

The CDR3 is CASSYSALAGGHEQYF. The DNA for the CDR3 is TGTGCCAGCAGTTACTCCGCCCTAGCGGGAGGCCACGAGCAGTACTTC. J is TRBJ2-7 and V is TRBV6-5, with 11 nucleotides matching TRBD2. The CDR3 consists of 16 residues. Germline trimming cut 0 bases from V and 5 bases from J; bases unmatched to any gene: 6. Germline loops: CDR1 MNHEY, CDR2 SVGAGI.